The 8 T cell receptor beta chains below all came from one sample that was sequenced in a study of long-term antiretroviral therapy in people with HIV. The immunoSEQ assay was v3.0, run at survey level. Data came from immunoSEQ multiplex PCR; TCRdb stores just in-frame clones and leaves some out. The table has about 16,000 clones, 75% seen once. Sequencing was performed on unsorted PBMCs, taken 1.5 years before starting antiretroviral therapy. The receptors shown here come from a woman between 45 and 60 years old with HIV.

This clone has more than one count but fewer than ten. The J gene is TRBJ1-1, the V gene TRBV30, with 7 bases that match TRBD1. CDR3 size: 14 residues. Trimming took 5 bases from V and 0 from J; bases not matched to a gene: 6. Germline CDR1 GTSNPN, CDR2 SVGIG (reference sequence). CDR3 loop: CAWGRQGLNTEAFF. The CDR3 bases are TGTGCCTGGGGTAGACAGGGATTGAACACTGAAGCTTTCTTT.

The V gene is TRBV27, the J gene TRBJ1-6; the match to TRBD1 covers 7 bases. Germline V CDR1 and CDR2: MNHEY, SMNVEV (reference sequence). The CDR3 spans 15 residues. V shed 5 bases, J shed 9 bases, and the junction held 10 bases outside the gene matches. For the CDR3, the DNA is TGTGCCAGCAGTCTACAGGGGATGGGGTTTTCACCCCTCCACTTT. Translating it yields CASSLQGMGFSPLHF.

This clone was observed a handful of times. V and J are TRBV7-9 and TRBJ1-2, with 8 bases aligning to TRBD1. The CDR3 extends over 15 amino acids. Germline V gene lookup returns CDR1 SEHNR and CDR2 FQNEAQ (reference sequence). The V and J ends lost 2 bases and 4 bases, in that order; junction bases with no gene match: 6. The CDR3 nucleotides are TGTGCCAGCAGCTTAAGCGGACAGGGCGGCTATGGCTACACCTTC. Amino acid sequence: CASSLSGQGGYGYTF.

V gene TRBV7-9 combines with J gene TRBJ1-4, with TRBD1 matching over 9 bases. The CDR3 runs 15 residues. Germline assignment: CDR1 SEHNR and CDR2 FQNEAQ (reference sequence). The J segment lost 7 bases and the V segment lost 5 bases, leaving 8 bases of the junction unmatched. CDR3 amino acids: CASSIRDRVAEKLFF. The CDR3 DNA follows: TGTGCCAGCAGCATCCGGGACAGGGTAGCTGAAAAACTGTTTTTT.

The rearrangement uses TRBV23-1 and TRBJ2-3, with D perhaps matching TRBD2 (6 bases). TRBV23-1 is an ORF, and what it does is uncertain. Deletions cut 0 bases from V and 1 base from J, with 32 bases between. This CDR3 is built from 23 residues. Here the CDR3 reads CASSQSPGSTARKGRGCTDTQYF. The CDR3 nucleotides read TGCGCCAGCAGTCAATCCCCAGGCTCCACGGCCAGGAAAGGGCGGGGTTGCACAGATACGCAGTATTTT.

V usage is TRBV7-9 and J usage is TRBJ2-5, with 9 bases lining up with TRBD1. Germline CDR1 is SEHNR and CDR2 is FQNEAQ (reference sequence). There are 14 residues in the CDR3. Germline trimming cut 4 bases from V and 5 bases from J; bases unmatched to any gene: 5. CDR3 sequence (DNA): TGTGCCAGCAGCTGGGGGACAGGGTCGGAGACCCAGTACTTC. Its protein is CASSWGTGSETQYF.

A few counts support this clone. V usage is TRBV7-3 and J usage is TRBJ2-5; D assignment may be TRBD1 or TRBD2 (5 bases each). Germline V gene data show CDR1 as SGHTA and CDR2 as FQGTGA. V lost 5 bases and J 7 bases, leaving 11 bases between the germline ends. The CDR3 contains 12 residues. The CDR3 region has the DNA TGTGCCAGCAGCGACTCGGGGACGACCCAGTACTTC. It translates to CASSDSGTTQYF.

V gene TRBV28 combines with J gene TRBJ2-5; D perhaps matches TRBD2 (6 bases). Trimming cost V 2 bases and J 10 bases, with 14 bases left between them. This CDR3 comprises 13 residues. Germline CDR1 and CDR2: MDHEN and SYDVKM. CDR3: CASSLRLVRGQYF. DNA of the CDR3: TGTGCCAGCAGTTTAAGACTAGTAAGGGGCCAGTACTTC.